The 5 T cell receptor beta chains given below trace back to one sample, sequenced in a study of OX40 agonist ivuxolimab in advanced cancers. Generated by immunoSEQ multiplex PCR, the TCRdb table keeps only in-frame clones and is missing some. The sample lists 60,000 to 75,000 clones; 88% were seen once. The starting material was CD4+ or CD8+ T cells sorted from blood, obtained in a trial of the OX40 agonist ivuxolimab. These receptors came from an adult with an advanced solid tumor such as melanoma, head and neck, liver or kidney cancer.

The chain joins TRBV4-2 to TRBJ2-7; 13 bases fit TRBD2. Germline loops: CDR1 LGHNA, CDR2 YNFKEQ. This CDR3 has 19 residues. The J segment lost 0 bases and the V segment lost 1 base, leaving 9 bases of the junction unmatched. The CDR3 coding sequence is TGTGCCAGCAGCCAAGCCGAGGGACTAGCGGGACTAAACTCCTACGAGCAGTACTTC. Protein: CASSQAEGLAGLNSYEQYF.

The chain recombines TRBV7-2 with TRBJ1-3; 8 nucleotides align to TRBD1. The germline V gene has CDR1 SGHTA and CDR2 FQGNSA. The V gene end was trimmed by 6 bases and the J gene end by 1 base; junction bases not matched to a gene: 5. CDR3 length: 15 residues. The chain's CDR3 is CASSPDRGSGNTIYF. The CDR3 DNA is TGTGCCAGCAGTCCAGACAGGGGTTCTGGAAACACCATATATTTT.

V is TRBV6-1 and J is TRBJ2-5, with TRBD2 matching over 11 bases. The V and J ends lost 7 bases and 4 bases, in that order; junction bases with no gene match: 5. The CDR3 totals 14 residues. Germline V gene lookup returns CDR1 MNHNS and CDR2 SASEGT. CDR3 coding DNA: TGTGCCAGCACCGCTAGCGGGAGGCCAGAGACCCAGTACTTC. It translates to CASTASGRPETQYF.

The chain recombines TRBV27 with TRBJ2-3; D possibly matches TRBD1 or TRBD2 (8 bases each). Trimming stripped 4 bases from V and 10 bases from J, with 21 bases between. The germline V gene has CDR1 MNHEY and CDR2 SMNVEV (reference sequence). This CDR3 is built from 15 residues. CDR3 coding DNA: TGTGCCAGCAGTTCCTCCTGGACAGGGCGGGAGGCGCAGTATTTT. Its translation: CASSSSWTGREAQYF.

This chain links TRBV9 with TRBJ2-3, with 7 bases matching TRBD1. Germline lookup yields CDR1 SGDLS and CDR2 YYNGEE. The CDR3 is 16 residues long. V shed 4 bases, J shed 0 bases, and the junction held 8 bases outside the gene matches. Written as DNA, the CDR3 is TGTGCCAGCAGCCCCCGACAGGGATCTAGCACAGATACGCAGTATTTT. Its translation: CASSPRQGSSTDTQYF.